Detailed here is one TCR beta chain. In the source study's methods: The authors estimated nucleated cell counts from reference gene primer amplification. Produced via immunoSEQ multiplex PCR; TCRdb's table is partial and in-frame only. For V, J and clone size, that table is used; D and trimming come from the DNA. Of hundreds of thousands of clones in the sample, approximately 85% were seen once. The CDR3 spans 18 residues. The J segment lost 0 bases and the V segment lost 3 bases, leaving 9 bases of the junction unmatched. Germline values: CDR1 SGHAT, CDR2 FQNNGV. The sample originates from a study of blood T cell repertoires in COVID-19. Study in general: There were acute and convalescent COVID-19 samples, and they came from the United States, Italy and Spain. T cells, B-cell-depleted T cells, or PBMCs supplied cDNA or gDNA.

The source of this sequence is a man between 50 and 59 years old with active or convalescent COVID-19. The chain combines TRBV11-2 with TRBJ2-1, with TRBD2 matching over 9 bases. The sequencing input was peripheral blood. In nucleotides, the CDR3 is TGTGCCAGCAGCTTCGGACTAGCGCAAGCGAGCTCCTACAATGAGCAGTTCTTC. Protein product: CASSFGLAQASSYNEQFF.